This T cell receptor beta chain was captured by sequencing in a study of OX40 agonist ivuxolimab in advanced cancers. Across the whole study: Prior anti-PD-1, anti-PD-L1 or anti-CTLA-4 therapy did not bar entry, and approximately 40% had some. Study conclusions and caveats: Within 6 weeks, CD4+ and CD8+ blood T cells expanded clonally at 0.1 to 3.0 mg/kg.

Libraries were prepared by immunoSEQ multiplex PCR; TCRdb keeps only in-frame clonotypes and omits some of them. The data contain approximately 74,000 clones, around 90% of them singletons. The V gene's germline CDR1 is MDHEN and CDR2 SYDVKM. Trimming removed 7 bases from V and 2 bases from J; junction bases left unmatched: 8. The CDR3 is 15 amino acids. Individuals having autoimmune disease history or systemic immunosuppression were not enrolled. Worth noting for this clone: Its cognate antigen is unknown.

The chain carries TRBV28 and TRBJ2-3; 8 bases fit TRBD2. The receptor was derived from an adult with an advanced solid tumor such as melanoma, head and neck, liver or kidney cancer. Sequences were derived from CD4+ or CD8+ T cells sorted from blood, sampled in a trial of the OX40 agonist ivuxolimab. The CDR3 sequence: CASTPPGGYTDTQYF. In DNA, the CDR3 is TGTGCCAGCACTCCTCCGGGAGGGTACACAGATACGCAGTATTTT. The full variable domain, in which reference TRBV28 and TRBJ2-3 provide the parts outside the CDR3, is DVKVTQSSRYLVKRTGEKVFLECVQDMDHENMFWYRQDPGLGLRLIYFSYDVKMKEKGDIPEGYSVSREKKERFSLILESASTNQTSMYLCASTPPGGYTDTQYFGPGTRLTVL.